These 19 T cell receptor beta chains share one sample of origin, sequenced in a study of OX40 agonist ivuxolimab in advanced cancers. TCRdb's table, derived via immunoSEQ multiplex PCR, lists solely in-frame clones and lacks some. The sample has 45,000 to 60,000 clones, approximately 90% seen once. Specimen: CD4+ or CD8+ T cells sorted from blood, collected in a trial of the OX40 agonist ivuxolimab. The receptors were sampled from an adult with an advanced solid tumor such as melanoma, head and neck, liver or kidney cancer.

The J gene is TRBJ2-3, the V gene TRBV11-2; D gene uncertain. Per germline, CDR1 SGHAT and CDR2 FQNNGV. The CDR3 has 14 residues. V lost 4 bases to trimming and J lost 2 bases, with 10 bases between them. The CDR3 coding sequence is TGTGCCAGCAGCTCTGGCTGGGTCACAGATACGCAGTATTTT. Translation gives CASSSGWVTDTQYF.

The chain combines TRBV15 with TRBJ2-7, with D uncertain. Germline V CDR1 and CDR2: LNHNV, YYDKDF (reference sequence). The germline V and J ends were trimmed by 1 base and 1 base, with 8 bases remaining between them. The CDR3 has 14 amino acids. The DNA for the CDR3 is TGTGCCACCAGCAGAGCCGCCAGTTCCTACGAGCAGTACTTC. It translates to CATSRAASSYEQYF.

The chain links TRBV19 to TRBJ2-7, with TRBD1 matching over 10 bases. The CDR3 length is 17 residues. Germline V lookup: CDR1 LNHDA, CDR2 SQIVND (reference sequence). The V segment lost 4 bases and the J segment 3 bases; nucleotides outside the gene matches: 12. The CDR3 spells CASSKYTGTGDIYEQYF. DNA for the CDR3: TGTGCCAGTAGTAAATACACCGGGACAGGGGATATCTACGAGCAGTACTTC.

This sequence joins TRBV7-3 and TRBJ2-3, with a possible D match to TRBD2 (6 bases). The CDR3 length is 13 residues. CDR1 is SGHTA and CDR2 is FQGTGA in the germline V gene. V lost 8 bases, J lost 6 bases, and 15 bases lay in between. The CDR3 protein is CASAAAGWDTQYF. CDR3 bases: TGTGCCAGCGCGGCAGCGGGTTGGGATACGCAGTATTTT.

The chain combines TRBV5-4 with TRBJ2-5; D unresolved. V was cut by 1 base and J by 5 bases, with 15 bases left in between. Germline V gene sequence: CDR1 SGHNT, CDR2 YYREEE (reference sequence). This CDR3 comprises 15 residues. The CDR3 loop reads CASSLSARLGETQYF. DNA for the CDR3: TGTGCCAGCAGCTTGTCGGCCCGGTTGGGGGAGACCCAGTACTTC.

This chain uses TRBV29-1 with TRBJ2-2; 8 bases agree with TRBD2. Trimming cost V 6 bases and J 6 bases; bases outside gene matches: 6. The germline V gene has CDR1 SQVTM and CDR2 ANQGSEA. The CDR3 runs 13 residues. CDR3 in amino acids: CSVGTSNPGELFF. The CDR3 nucleotides read TGCAGCGTCGGGACTAGTAACCCCGGGGAGCTGTTTTTT.

The rearrangement joins TRBV5-4 to TRBJ2-7; D gene uncertain. The CDR3 runs 12 residues. V was clipped by 4 bases and J by 4 bases, with 9 bases between them. In germline, CDR1 is SGHNT, CDR2 YYREEE (reference sequence). The CDR3 region has the DNA TGTGCCAGCAGCCGCAAGAATTACGAGCAGTACTTC. Translation: CASSRKNYEQYF.

The rearrangement joins TRBV19 to TRBJ2-7, with D perhaps TRBD1 (6 bases). Germline V lookup: CDR1 LNHDA, CDR2 SQIVND (reference sequence). The CDR3 contains 14 residues. Trimming stripped 6 bases from V and 2 bases from J, with 14 bases between. The CDR3 sequence: CASSDRTAPYEQYF. DNA for the CDR3: TGTGCCAGTAGCGACCGGACAGCCCCCTACGAGCAGTACTTC.

J is TRBJ1-3 and V is TRBV18; D is unclear. CDR3 size: 16 residues. Germline values: CDR1 KGHSH, CDR2 LQKENI. The V gene lost 3 bases and the J gene lost 0 bases, with 12 bases spanning the gap. Here the CDR3 reads CASSPQRGSSGNTIYF. Here the CDR3 DNA reads TGTGCCAGCTCACCCCAACGAGGGAGCTCTGGAAACACCATATATTTT.

This clone was seen a handful of times. The chain links TRBV28 to TRBJ1-5; D gene ambiguous. CDR1 is MDHEN and CDR2 is SYDVKM in the germline V gene. Trimming took off 7 bases at V and 4 bases at J, with 14 bases between the two ends. The CDR3 totals 14 residues. As DNA, the CDR3 is TGTGCCAGCACATTAGAAGAAAGAAATCAGCCCCAGCATTTT. Its translation: CASTLEERNQPQHF.

The chain is built from TRBV6-1 and TRBJ2-7; no reliable D call. Germline values: CDR1 MNHNS, CDR2 SASEGT. Deletions cut 6 bases from V and 4 bases from J, with 16 bases between. The CDR3 covers 14 residues. This CDR3 reads CASRPLRTAYEQYF. The DNA for the CDR3 is TGTGCCAGCAGGCCACTACGAACAGCTTACGAGCAGTACTTC.

The rearrangement links TRBV7-2 to TRBJ2-2; TRBD2 agrees at 12 bases. V lost 0 bases, J lost 6 bases, and 8 bases stayed unmatched. The CDR3 is 18 residues long. Per the germline V gene, CDR1 is SGHTA and CDR2 is FQGNSA. The CDR3 coding sequence is TGTGCCAGCAGCTTAGCGTCACTAGCGGGAGGATGGTCCGGGGAGCTGTTTTTT. Translated: CASSLASLAGGWSGELFF.

In DNA form, the CDR3 reads TGTGCCAGTAGTAACCTAGCGGGTACCTCTGACACAGATACGCAGTATTTT. Translation gives CASSNLAGTSDTDTQYF. The chain is built from TRBV19 and TRBJ2-3; 8 nucleotides line up with TRBD2. Per germline, CDR1 LNHDA and CDR2 SQIVND (reference sequence). Trimming at V came to 4 bases and at J to 2 bases, leaving 11 bases not matched to a gene. The CDR3 sequence is 17 residues long.

The CDR3 DNA reads as TGTGCCAGCAGTTCGCGGACTAGCGGGACCTCTATCGATACGCAGTATTTT. It codes for CASSSRTSGTSIDTQYF. The genes are TRBV27 and TRBJ2-3; 12 bases are shared with TRBD2. The length of the CDR3 is 17 residues. V lost 4 bases, J lost 6 bases, and 11 bases stayed unmatched. Germline CDR1 and CDR2: MNHEY and SMNVEV (reference sequence).

This chain links TRBV4-3 with TRBJ2-1, with 9 bases matching TRBD1. J was trimmed by 3 bases and V by 4 bases; bases with no gene match: 4. The CDR3 is made up of 15 amino acids. The germline gives CDR1 LGHNA, CDR2 YSLEER. CDR3 DNA: TGCGCCAGCAGCCTTCGGGGACAGGGCTACAATGAGCAGTTCTTC. Translating gives CASSLRGQGYNEQFF.

The genes are TRBV7-9 and TRBJ2-1, with TRBD2 identical over 9 bases. The CDR3 consists of 15 residues. V shed 4 bases, J shed 7 bases, and the junction held 8 bases outside the gene matches. Germline V lookup: CDR1 SEHNR, CDR2 FQNEAQ (reference sequence). For the CDR3, the DNA is TGTGCCAGCAGCTATGGCGGGAGGGCTAGAAATGAGCAGTTCTTC. Translation: CASSYGGRARNEQFF.

The chain employs TRBV9 and TRBJ2-1; 7 bases align to TRBD2. The V gene end was trimmed by 3 bases and the J gene end by 7 bases; junction bases not matched to a gene: 16. This CDR3 is 17 amino acids long. Germline V gene lookup returns CDR1 SGDLS and CDR2 YYNGEE. The CDR3 reads CASSGRAGADLRNEQFF. The CDR3 nucleotides are TGTGCCAGCAGCGGGCGGGCGGGAGCGGATCTTAGGAATGAGCAGTTCTTC.

This chain links TRBV19 with TRBJ2-5; D might be TRBD1 (5 bases). The DNA end is a closer match to TRBJ2-7, so the J assignment may be wrong. The CDR3 has 14 amino acids. CDR1 LNHDA and CDR2 SQIVND come from the germline V gene (reference sequence). CDR3 in DNA: TGTGCCAGTAGTGACCAATCAGGGACCTACGAGCAGTACTTC. Protein product: CASSDQSGTYEQYF.

CDR3 sequence (DNA): TGCGCCAGCAGCTTGCAAGCGGGGTACACCGGGGAGCTGTTTTTT. This translates into CASSLQAGYTGELFF. V gene TRBV5-1 combines with J gene TRBJ2-2, with TRBD2 identical over 7 bases. Per germline, CDR1 SGHRS and CDR2 YFSETQ. This CDR3 region has 15 residues. With V trimmed by 1 base and J by 3 bases, 3 bases remained unmatched.